A selection of T cell receptor beta chains follows, all from one sample in a study of OX40 agonist ivuxolimab in advanced cancers. Libraries were prepared by immunoSEQ multiplex PCR; TCRdb keeps only in-frame clonotypes and omits some of them. The sample holds 94,000 or so clones, under 90% seen once. The sequences come from CD4+ or CD8+ T cells sorted from blood, collected in a trial of the OX40 agonist ivuxolimab. These receptors were collected from an adult with an advanced solid tumor such as melanoma, head and neck, liver or kidney cancer. Each CDR3 is given with its conserved first and last residue. D genes are given only for firm matches. Some rows mark clone size as missing; the rest say once, few, many or name a class of expanded clone.

D gene: -
clone size: -
J gene: TRBJ2-7
V gene: TRBV5-4
CDR3 protein: CASSLVNKAEQYF
CDR3 DNA: TGTGCCAGCAGCTTGGTAAATAAAGCCGAGCAGTACTTC

D gene: -
clone size: -
J gene: TRBJ1-1
V gene: TRBV5-3
CDR3 protein: CARSCNPQDTNTEAFF
CDR3 DNA: TGTGCCAGAAGCTGTAACCCACAGGATACGAACACTGAAGCTTTCTTT

D gene: TRBD1
clone size: once
J gene: TRBJ2-3
V gene: TRBV5-6
CDR3 protein: CASSVTRQGGTDTQYF
CDR3 DNA: TGTGCCAGCAGCGTGACCCGACAGGGGGGCACAGATACGCAGTATTTT

D gene: -
clone size: few
J gene: TRBJ1-6
V gene: TRBV7-2
CDR3 protein: CASSLDLGADSPLHF
CDR3 DNA: TGTGCCAGCAGCTTAGACCTTGGGGCGGATTCACCCCTCCACTTT

D gene: TRBD1
clone size: few
J gene: TRBJ2-1
V gene: TRBV18
CDR3 protein: CASSERPGQDNEQFF
CDR3 DNA: TGTGCCAGCTCAGAGCGCCCGGGACAGGACAATGAGCAGTTCTTC

D gene: TRBD1
clone size: -
J gene: TRBJ1-3
V gene: TRBV7-3
CDR3 protein: CASSPTGPGSGNTIYF
CDR3 DNA: TGTGCCAGCAGCCCGACAGGGCCGGGCTCTGGAAACACCATATATTTT

D gene: TRBD1
clone size: -
J gene: TRBJ2-1
V gene: TRBV28
CDR3 protein: CASSAQGYEQFF
CDR3 DNA: TGTGCCAGCAGTGCACAGGGGTATGAGCAGTTCTTC

D gene: -
clone size: -
J gene: TRBJ2-6
V gene: TRBV6-6
CDR3 protein: CASTTQVSGANVLTF
CDR3 DNA: TGTGCCAGCACCACGCAGGTCTCTGGGGCCAACGTCCTGACTTTC

D gene: -
clone size: few
J gene: TRBJ1-5
V gene: TRBV6-1
CDR3 protein: CASSEMTGSNQPQHF
CDR3 DNA: TGTGCCAGCAGTGAAATGACAGGTAGCAATCAGCCCCAGCATTTT

D gene: TRBD1
clone size: -
J gene: TRBJ1-2
V gene: TRBV5-1
CDR3 protein: CASSPDRGPGYTF
CDR3 DNA: TGCGCCAGCAGCCCTGACAGGGGCCCTGGCTACACCTTC

D gene: -
clone size: once
J gene: TRBJ2-1
V gene: TRBV5-8
CDR3 protein: CASSFRDYNEQFF
CDR3 DNA: TGTGCCAGCAGCTTCAGAGATTACAATGAGCAGTTCTTC

D gene: -
clone size: -
J gene: TRBJ2-7
V gene: TRBV18
CDR3 protein: CASSPPGVDEQYF
CDR3 DNA: TGTGCCAGCTCACCACCAGGGGTCGACGAGCAGTACTTC

D gene: -
clone size: -
J gene: TRBJ2-4
V gene: TRBV4-3
CDR3 protein: CASSQGIAKSNIQYF
CDR3 DNA: TGCGCCAGCAGCCAAGGAATAGCGAAATCAAACATTCAGTACTTC

D gene: -
clone size: -
J gene: TRBJ2-1
V gene: TRBV6-1
CDR3 protein: CASSEADSHPYNEQFF
CDR3 DNA: TGTGCCAGCAGTGAAGCCGACTCACACCCGTACAATGAGCAGTTCTTC

D gene: TRBD1
clone size: once
J gene: TRBJ2-1
V gene: TRBV10-3
CDR3 protein: CAISDRVNGQFF
CDR3 DNA: TGTGCCATCAGCGACAGGGTGAATGGGCAGTTCTTC

D gene: -
clone size: once
J gene: TRBJ2-5
V gene: TRBV18
CDR3 protein: CASSPLRLRGQETQYF
CDR3 DNA: TGTGCCAGCTCACCCCTCCGACTAAGGGGGCAAGAGACCCAGTACTTC

D gene: -
clone size: -
J gene: TRBJ2-3
V gene: TRBV5-1
CDR3 protein: CASSLGQDQDTQYF
CDR3 DNA: TGCGCCAGCAGCTTGGGACAGGACCAAGATACGCAGTATTTT

D gene: TRBD2
clone size: -
J gene: TRBJ2-1
V gene: TRBV6-6
CDR3 protein: CASSPPSGGAGEQFF
CDR3 DNA: TGTGCCAGCAGCCCTCCTAGCGGGGGGGCTGGGGAGCAGTTCTTC

D gene: -
clone size: -
J gene: TRBJ1-6
V gene: TRBV2
CDR3 protein: CASTNRVYGSNSPLHF
CDR3 DNA: TGTGCCAGCACCAACAGGGTCTACGGCAGTAATTCACCCCTCCACTTT

D gene: TRBD2
clone size: few
J gene: TRBJ2-5
V gene: TRBV18
CDR3 protein: CASSPSLAGGNRETQYF
CDR3 DNA: TGTGCCAGCTCACCATCCCTAGCGGGGGGGAATCGAGAGACCCAGTACTTC

D gene: TRBD1
clone size: -
J gene: TRBJ2-5
V gene: TRBV19
CDR3 protein: CASRKTGPRGETQYF
CDR3 DNA: TGTGCCAGTAGAAAGACAGGGCCCCGGGGAGAGACCCAGTACTTC

D gene: -
clone size: -
J gene: TRBJ2-5
V gene: TRBV19
CDR3 protein: CASSSQATGMETQYF
CDR3 DNA: TGTGCCAGTAGTTCACAGGCAACGGGAATGGAGACCCAGTACTTC

D gene: TRBD1
clone size: -
J gene: TRBJ1-1
V gene: TRBV27
CDR3 protein: CASSPGQGNTEAFF
CDR3 DNA: TGTGCCAGCAGCCCCGGACAGGGAAACACTGAAGCTTTCTTT

D gene: -
clone size: few
J gene: TRBJ2-5
V gene: TRBV19
CDR3 protein: CASSMGPGGSKGETQYF
CDR3 DNA: TGTGCCAGTAGTATGGGACCAGGCGGGTCAAAGGGGGAGACCCAGTACTTC

D gene: -
clone size: -
J gene: TRBJ2-3
V gene: TRBV5-4
CDR3 protein: CASSLAGSDTQYF
CDR3 DNA: TGTGCCAGCAGCTTGGCAGGGTCAGATACGCAGTATTTT